This entry is about one TCR beta chain. In germline, CDR1 is LNHDA, CDR2 SQIVND (reference sequence). CDR3 length: 14 amino acids. V gave up 6 bases and J gave up 2 bases, with 14 bases separating them. The sample is drawn from a study of blood T cell repertoires in COVID-19. Study-wide context: The analysed material was cDNA or gDNA that came from T cells, B-cell-depleted T cells, or PBMCs.

Clones were sequenced by immunoSEQ multiplex PCR, and TCRdb holds only the in-frame ones, with some missing. The repertoire has some 150,000 clones, 70% to 85% of them found once; the top ten carry 9.8%. The clonotype was recovered from a woman in her 50s with acute or convalescent COVID-19. V gene TRBV19 combines with J gene TRBJ2-7; D ambiguous. The sequenced sample consisted of peripheral blood. The CDR3 bases are TGTGCCAGTAGCAGCGACTGGATTACCTACGAGCAGTACTTC. This gives the protein CASSSDWITYEQYF.